This T cell receptor (beta chain) was retrieved from a study of cytomegalovirus exposure and HLA in healthy donors. Study-wide background: In a later analysis, it was reported that the approximately 110 validation repertoires had been produced on the same platform as the 550 to 700 repertoires belonging to the first cohort.

The germline gives CDR1 SGHVS, CDR2 FQNEAQ. The V and J ends lost 3 bases and 0 bases respectively, with 15 bases between them. The CDR3 has 17 amino acids. Clones were sequenced by immunoSEQ multiplex PCR, and TCRdb holds only the in-frame ones, with some missing. This sample has around 170,000 clones, with 88% found just once. This TCR was recovered from a man between 18 and 29 years old in good health and CMV-seronegative. The V gene is TRBV7-8, the J gene TRBJ1-5; D is uncertain. Sequenced material: PBMCs. CDR3 bases: TGTGCCAGCAGCTTTTGGAGGTCGCCCGATAGCAATCAGCCCCAGCATTTT. Translated, it gives CASSFWRSPDSNQPQHF.